The sample holds one count of the clone carrying this T cell receptor (beta chain). Individuals aged roughly 18 to 95 years were recruited from 20 to 25 US areas. During the 2 weeks before they entered the study, exposed participants had met someone with a PCR-confirmed or clinician-diagnosed COVID-19 case. V was shortened by 4 bases and J by 4 bases, with 12 bases between the two germline ends. Per the germline V gene, CDR1 is KGHSH and CDR2 is LQKENI. CDR3 length equals 14 residues. The sample originates from a study of blood T cell repertoires in COVID-19. As originally analysed: For nucleated cells, counts were estimated from reference gene primer amplification. Using immunoSEQ multiplex PCR, the repertoire was profiled, and TCRdb retains in-frame clones only, with some absent. The V and J calls and clone size come from that table; D and trimming were worked out from the DNA. The sample has under 300,000 clones, 70% to 90% seen once.

The clonotype was recovered from a woman aged 45-60 years who had been exposed to COVID-19. The V call is TRBV18, the J call TRBJ2-3, with D maybe TRBD1 (6 bases). Sequencing used PBMCs or T cells enriched from blood (not recorded which). The CDR3 reads CASSQGVVPDTQYF. CDR3 coding DNA: TGTGCCAGCTCACAGGGGGTAGTCCCAGATACGCAGTATTTT.